Listed here are 7 T cell receptor beta chains from one sample, sequenced in a study of blood T cell repertoires in COVID-19. Assay used: immunoSEQ multiplex PCR; TCRdb lists only in-frame clones, some missing. The table records tens of thousands of clones, roughly 80% of them present only once. The sequencing input was peripheral blood. These TCRs come from a man between 65 and 85 years old with COVID-19, enrolled during active disease.

This clone occurred once. The chain links TRBV7-9 to TRBJ2-7; 11 positions agree with TRBD1. Per the germline V gene, CDR1 is SEHNR and CDR2 is FQNEAQ (reference sequence). Trimming cost V 5 bases and J 1 base; bases outside gene matches: 10. The CDR3 runs to 17 residues. The CDR3 DNA reads TGTGCCAGCAGCCTTCTAGGCGGGACAGGGGGTTCCTACGAGCAGTACTTC. Translating gives CASSLLGGTGGSYEQYF.

The V gene is TRBV5-4, the J gene TRBJ2-3; TRBD2 matches 12 bases. J gave up 5 bases and V 4 bases, and 8 bases lay outside the gene matches. This CDR3 comprises 16 residues. Germline CDR1 SGHNT, CDR2 YYREEE (reference sequence). Here the CDR3 DNA reads TGTGCCAGCAGCATCCAGACTAGCGGGAGTGTAGATACGCAGTATTTT. It translates to CASSIQTSGSVDTQYF.

This chain connects TRBV25-1 to TRBJ1-2, with D maybe TRBD1 (5 bases). The germline V gene encodes CDR1 MGHDK and CDR2 SYGVNS. Trimming left V 4 bases short and J 4 bases short, with 13 bases between. The CDR3 totals 14 residues. The CDR3 loop is CASSATGFPYGYTF. DNA for the CDR3: TGTGCCAGCAGTGCCACAGGATTCCCCTATGGCTACACCTTC.

The V call is TRBV4-3, the J call TRBJ1-2, with D unclear. V shed 0 bases and J shed 4 bases, with 12 bases lying between them. The CDR3 length is 15 residues. Germline assignment: CDR1 LGHNA and CDR2 YSLEER. The CDR3 reads CASSQDRPDFYGYTF. The CDR3 DNA sequence: TGCGCCAGCAGCCAAGACAGACCCGACTTCTATGGCTACACCTTC.

The chain employs TRBV6-5 and TRBJ1-2; 10 positions agree with TRBD1. With 4 bases clipped from V and 8 bases from J, the junction kept 10 bases outside the gene matches. Germline values: CDR1 MNHEY, CDR2 SVGAGI. This CDR3 comprises 15 residues. The CDR3 nucleotides are TGTGCCAGCAGTTTACCGGGACAGGGGAACGTGGGCTACACCTTC. It encodes CASSLPGQGNVGYTF.

This chain joins TRBV29-1 and TRBJ1-2, with D perhaps matching TRBD1 (5 bases). V was pared by 4 bases and J by 6 bases, with 15 bases between. Per the germline V gene, CDR1 is SQVTM and CDR2 is ANQGSEA. This CDR3 comprises 13 residues. The CDR3 spells CSVAEGWGDGYTF. CDR3 coding DNA: TGCAGCGTTGCGGAGGGGTGGGGAGATGGCTACACCTTC.

This CDR3 reads CAISERGDTEAFF. The CDR3 DNA reads TGTGCCATCAGTGAGCGGGGGGACACTGAAGCTTTCTTT. This chain connects TRBV10-3 to TRBJ1-1; D is perhaps TRBD1 (5 bases). The germline gives CDR1 ENHRY, CDR2 SYGVKD. The CDR3 spans 13 residues. Trimming pared 2 bases from V and 3 bases from J, leaving 7 bases between.